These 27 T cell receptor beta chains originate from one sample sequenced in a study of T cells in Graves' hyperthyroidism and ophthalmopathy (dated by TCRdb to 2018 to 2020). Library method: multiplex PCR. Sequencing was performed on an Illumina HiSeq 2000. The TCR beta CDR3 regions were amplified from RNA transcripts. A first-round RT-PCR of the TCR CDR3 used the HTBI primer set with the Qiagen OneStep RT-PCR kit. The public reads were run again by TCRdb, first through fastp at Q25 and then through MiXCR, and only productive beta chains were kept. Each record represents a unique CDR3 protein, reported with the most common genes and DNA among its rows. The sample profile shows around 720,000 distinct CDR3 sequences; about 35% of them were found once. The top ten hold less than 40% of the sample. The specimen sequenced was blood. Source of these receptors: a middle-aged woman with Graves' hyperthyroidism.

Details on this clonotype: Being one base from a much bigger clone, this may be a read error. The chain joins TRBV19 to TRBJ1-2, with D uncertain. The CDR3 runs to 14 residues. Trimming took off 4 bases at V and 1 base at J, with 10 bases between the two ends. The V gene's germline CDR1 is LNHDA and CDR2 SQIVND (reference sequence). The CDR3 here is CASSKRGVNYGYTF. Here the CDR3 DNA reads TGTGCCAGTAGTAAACGGGGAGTTAACTATGGCTACACCTTC.

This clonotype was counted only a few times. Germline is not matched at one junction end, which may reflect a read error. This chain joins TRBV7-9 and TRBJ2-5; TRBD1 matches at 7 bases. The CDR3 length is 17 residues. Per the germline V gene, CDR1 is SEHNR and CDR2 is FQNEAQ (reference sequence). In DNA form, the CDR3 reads TGCGCCAGCAGCCCTTCCCACGGAGACAGGGCTGAGGAGACCCAGTACTTC. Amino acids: CASSPSHGDRAEETQYF.

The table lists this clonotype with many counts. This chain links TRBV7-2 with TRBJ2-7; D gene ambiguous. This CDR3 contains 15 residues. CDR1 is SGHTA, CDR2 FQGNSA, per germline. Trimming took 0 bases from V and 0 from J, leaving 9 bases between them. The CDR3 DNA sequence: TGTGCCAGCAGCTTAGCGCTGGGTAGCTCCTACGAGCAGTACTTC. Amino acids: CASSLALGSSYEQYF.

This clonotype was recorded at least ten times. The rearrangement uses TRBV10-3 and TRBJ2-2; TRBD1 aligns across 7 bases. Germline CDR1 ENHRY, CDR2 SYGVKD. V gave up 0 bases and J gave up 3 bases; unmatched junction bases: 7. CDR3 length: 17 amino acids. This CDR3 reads CAISESTRGPYTGELFF. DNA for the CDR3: TGTGCCATCAGTGAGTCGACGAGGGGGCCGTACACCGGGGAGCTGTTTTTT.

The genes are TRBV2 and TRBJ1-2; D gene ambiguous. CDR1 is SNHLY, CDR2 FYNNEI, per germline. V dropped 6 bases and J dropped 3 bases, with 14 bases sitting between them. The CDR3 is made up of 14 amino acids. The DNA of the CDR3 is TGTGCCAGCAGATGGACCGACGGTTACTATGGCTACACCTTC. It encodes CASRWTDGYYGYTF.

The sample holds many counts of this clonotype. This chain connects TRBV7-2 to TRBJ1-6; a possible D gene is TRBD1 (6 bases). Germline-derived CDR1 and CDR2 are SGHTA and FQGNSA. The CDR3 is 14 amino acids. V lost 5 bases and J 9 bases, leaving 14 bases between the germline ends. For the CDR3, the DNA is TGTGCCAGCAGCCCGCACAGGGAGGGTTCACCCCTCCACTTT. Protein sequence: CASSPHREGSPLHF.

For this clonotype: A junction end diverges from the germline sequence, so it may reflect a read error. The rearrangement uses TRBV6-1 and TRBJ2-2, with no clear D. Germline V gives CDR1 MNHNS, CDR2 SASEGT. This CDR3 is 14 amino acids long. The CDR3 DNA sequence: TGCGCCAGCAGTGAAGTAGGGTACGCCGGGGAGCTGTTTTTT. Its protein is CASSEVGYAGELFF.

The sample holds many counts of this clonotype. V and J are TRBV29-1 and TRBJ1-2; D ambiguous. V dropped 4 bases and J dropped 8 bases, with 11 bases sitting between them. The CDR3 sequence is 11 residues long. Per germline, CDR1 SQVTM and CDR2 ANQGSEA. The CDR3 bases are TGCAGCGTTGTATTTGGCGGGGGCTACACCTTC. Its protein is CSVVFGGGYTF.

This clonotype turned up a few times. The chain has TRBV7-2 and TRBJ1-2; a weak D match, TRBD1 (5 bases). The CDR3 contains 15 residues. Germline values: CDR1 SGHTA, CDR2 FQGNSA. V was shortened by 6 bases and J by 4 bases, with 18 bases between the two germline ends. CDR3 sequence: CASSIERGTVYGYTF. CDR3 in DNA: TGTGCCAGCAGTATCGAGAGGGGTACGGTCTATGGCTACACCTTC.

The CDR3 loop is CAISAAQVATNEKLFF. CDR3 DNA: TGTGCCATCAGTGCAGCACAGGTCGCAACTAATGAAAAACTGTTTTTT. This chain uses TRBV10-3 with TRBJ1-4, with D possibly being TRBD1 (5 bases). The V end lost 4 bases, the J end lost 0 bases, and 12 bases lay between the germline ends. CDR1 is ENHRY, CDR2 SYGVKD, per germline. The CDR3 sequence is 16 residues long.

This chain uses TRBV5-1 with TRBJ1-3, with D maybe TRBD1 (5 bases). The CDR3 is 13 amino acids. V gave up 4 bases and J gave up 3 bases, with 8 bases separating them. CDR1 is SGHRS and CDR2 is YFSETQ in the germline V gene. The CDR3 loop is CASSPGLGNTIYF. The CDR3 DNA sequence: TGCGCCAGCAGCCCGGGACTTGGAAACACCATATATTTT.

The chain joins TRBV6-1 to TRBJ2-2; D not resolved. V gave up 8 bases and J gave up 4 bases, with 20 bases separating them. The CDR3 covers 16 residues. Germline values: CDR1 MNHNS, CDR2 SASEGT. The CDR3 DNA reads TGTGCCAGCTCAAAAAGTCCCCTAGATACCACCGGGGAGCTGTTTTTT. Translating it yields CASSKSPLDTTGELFF.

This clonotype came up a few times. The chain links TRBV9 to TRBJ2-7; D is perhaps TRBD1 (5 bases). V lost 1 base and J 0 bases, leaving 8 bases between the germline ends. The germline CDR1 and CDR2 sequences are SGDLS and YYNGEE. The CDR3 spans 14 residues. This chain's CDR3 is CASSVTGSSYEQYF. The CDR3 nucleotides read TGTGCCAGCAGCGTAACAGGTAGCTCCTACGAGCAGTACTTC. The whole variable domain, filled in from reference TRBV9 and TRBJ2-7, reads DSGVTQTPKHLITATGQRVTLRCSPRSGDLSVYWYQQSLDQGLQFLIQYYNGEERAKGNILERFSAQQFPDLHSELNLSSLELGDSALYFCASSVTGSSYEQYFGPGTRLTVT.

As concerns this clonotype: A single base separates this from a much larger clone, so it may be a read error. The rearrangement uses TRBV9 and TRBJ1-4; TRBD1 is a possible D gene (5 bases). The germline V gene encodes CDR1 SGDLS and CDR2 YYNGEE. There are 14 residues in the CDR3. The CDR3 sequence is CAGSVERDPIRVFF. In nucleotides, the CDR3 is TGTGCCGGCAGCGTAGAGAGGGACCCTATTAGGGTGTTTTTT.

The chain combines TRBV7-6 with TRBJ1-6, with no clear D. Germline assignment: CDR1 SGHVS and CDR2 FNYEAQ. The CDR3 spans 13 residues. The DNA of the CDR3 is TGTGCTAGAGAAACAGTGTCGGAATCACCCCTCCACTTT. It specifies CARETVSESPLHF. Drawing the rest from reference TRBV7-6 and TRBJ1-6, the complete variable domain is GAGVSQSPRYKVTKRGQDVALRCDPISGHVSLYWYRQALGQGPEFLTYFNYEAQQDKSGLPNDRFSAERPEGSISTLTIQRTEQRDSAMYRCARETVSESPLHFGNGTRLTVT.

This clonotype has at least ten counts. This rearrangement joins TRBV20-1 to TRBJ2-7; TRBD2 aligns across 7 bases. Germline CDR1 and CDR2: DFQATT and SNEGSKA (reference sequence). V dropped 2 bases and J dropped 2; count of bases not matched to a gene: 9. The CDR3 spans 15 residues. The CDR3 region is CSARPSSGVTYEQYF. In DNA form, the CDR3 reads TGCAGTGCTAGACCCTCGAGCGGGGTTACCTACGAGCAGTACTTC.

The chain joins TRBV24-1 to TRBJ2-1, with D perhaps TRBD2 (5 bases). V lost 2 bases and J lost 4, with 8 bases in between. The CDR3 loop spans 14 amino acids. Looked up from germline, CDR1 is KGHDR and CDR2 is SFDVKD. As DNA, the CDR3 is TGTGCCACCAGTGATTCCAGCGGATACAATGAGCAGTTCTTC. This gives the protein CATSDSSGYNEQFF.

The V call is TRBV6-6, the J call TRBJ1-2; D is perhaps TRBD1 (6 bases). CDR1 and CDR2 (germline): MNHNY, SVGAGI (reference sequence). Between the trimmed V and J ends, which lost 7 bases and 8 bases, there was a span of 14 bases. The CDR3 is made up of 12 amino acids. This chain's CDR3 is CASKAGVQGYTF. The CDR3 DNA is TGTGCCAGCAAAGCAGGGGTACAGGGCTACACCTTC.

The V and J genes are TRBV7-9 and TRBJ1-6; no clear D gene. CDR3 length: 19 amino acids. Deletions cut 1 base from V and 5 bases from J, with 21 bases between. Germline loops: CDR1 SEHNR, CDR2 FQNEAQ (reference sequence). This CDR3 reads CASSLGGDMKRLNNSPLHF. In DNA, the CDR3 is TGTGCCAGCAGCTTAGGTGGAGACATGAAAAGGCTGAATAATTCACCCCTCCACTTT.

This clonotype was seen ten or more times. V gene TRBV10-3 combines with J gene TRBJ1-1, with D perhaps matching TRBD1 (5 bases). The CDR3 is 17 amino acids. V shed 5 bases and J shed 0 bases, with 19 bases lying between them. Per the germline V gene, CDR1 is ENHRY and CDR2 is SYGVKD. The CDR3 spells CAISIQVDPSMNTEAFF. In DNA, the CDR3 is TGTGCCATCAGTATACAGGTAGATCCCTCCATGAACACTGAAGCTTTCTTT.

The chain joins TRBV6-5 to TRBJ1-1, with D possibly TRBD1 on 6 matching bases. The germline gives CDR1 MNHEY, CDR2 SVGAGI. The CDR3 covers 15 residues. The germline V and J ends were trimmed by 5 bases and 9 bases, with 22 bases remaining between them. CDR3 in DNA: TGTGCCAGCAGTAGGGACGCATTCTACAGGGATCAAGCTTTCTTT. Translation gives CASSRDAFYRDQAFF.

In DNA, the CDR3 is TGTGCCAGCAGCAGTACCCAGACAGGAAATTCACCCCTCCACTTT. Its translation: CASSSTQTGNSPLHF. The rearrangement links TRBV11-1 to TRBJ1-6, with a possible D match to TRBD1 (6 bases). Trimming pared 5 bases from V and 7 bases from J, leaving 15 bases between. This CDR3 is 15 amino acids long. Germline-derived CDR1 and CDR2 are SGHAT and FQDESV (reference sequence).

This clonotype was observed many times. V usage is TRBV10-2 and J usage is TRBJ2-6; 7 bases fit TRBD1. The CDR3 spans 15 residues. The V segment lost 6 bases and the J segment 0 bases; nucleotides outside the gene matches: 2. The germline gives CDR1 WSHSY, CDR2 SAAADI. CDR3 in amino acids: CASRGTASGANVLTF. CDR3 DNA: TGCGCCAGCAGAGGGACAGCCTCTGGGGCCAACGTCCTGACTTTC.

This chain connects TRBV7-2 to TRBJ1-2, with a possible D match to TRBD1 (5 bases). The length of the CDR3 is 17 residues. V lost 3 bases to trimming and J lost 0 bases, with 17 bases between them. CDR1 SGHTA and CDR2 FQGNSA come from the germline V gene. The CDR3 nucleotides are TGTGCCAGCAGCTTCCCCCAGGTGTGGGGGGCTAACTATGGCTACACCTTC. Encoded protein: CASSFPQVWGANYGYTF. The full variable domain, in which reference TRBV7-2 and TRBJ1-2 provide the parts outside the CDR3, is GAGVSQSPSNKVTEKGKDVELRCDPISGHTALYWYRQSLGQGLEFLIYFQGNSAPDKSGLPSDRFSAERTGGSVSTLTIQRTQQEDSAVYLCASSFPQVWGANYGYTFGSGTRLTVV.

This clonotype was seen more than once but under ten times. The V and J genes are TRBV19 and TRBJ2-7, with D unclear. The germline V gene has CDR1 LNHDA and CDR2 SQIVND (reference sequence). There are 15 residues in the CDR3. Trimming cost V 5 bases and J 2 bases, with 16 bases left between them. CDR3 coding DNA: TGTGCCAGTAGTCGCCGCACCCAGGTCCCCTACGAGCAGTACTTC. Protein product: CASSRRTQVPYEQYF.

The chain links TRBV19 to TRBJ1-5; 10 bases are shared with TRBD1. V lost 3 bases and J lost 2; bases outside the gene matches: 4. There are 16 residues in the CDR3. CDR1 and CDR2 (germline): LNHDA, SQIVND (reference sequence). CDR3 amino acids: CASSMIDRGRNQPQHF. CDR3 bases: TGTGCCAGTAGTATGATAGACAGGGGGCGCAATCAGCCCCAGCATTTT.

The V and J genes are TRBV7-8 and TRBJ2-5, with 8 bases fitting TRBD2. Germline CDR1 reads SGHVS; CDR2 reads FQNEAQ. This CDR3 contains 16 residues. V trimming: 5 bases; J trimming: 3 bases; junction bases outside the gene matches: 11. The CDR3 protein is CASSLSGTRIKETQYF. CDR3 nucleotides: TGTGCCAGCAGCCTGTCAGGGACTAGGATAAAAGAGACCCAGTACTTC.